The T cell receptor beta chain described here comes from a study of blood T cell repertoires in COVID-19. Study information: Samples representing acute and convalescent COVID-19 were sourced from the United States, Italy and Spain. Sample material is recorded as cDNA or gDNA derived from T cells, B-cell-depleted T cells, or PBMCs.

Authors' processing steps: Researchers report that nucleated cell counts were estimated from reference gene primer amplification. Measured with immunoSEQ multiplex PCR; TCRdb has only the in-frame clones, and not every one. D and trimming were read from the DNA, whereas the V and J calls and clone size are those reported in that table. Of about 140,000 clones in the sample, around three quarters were seen once. This CDR3 region has 14 residues. CDR1 is SGHTS and CDR2 is YDEGEE in the germline V gene. Trimming cost V 1 base and J 5 bases, with 12 bases left between them. Source material: peripheral blood. The clonotype originates from a man in his sixties with acute or convalescent COVID-19. The chain couples TRBV5-8 to TRBJ1-1; D may be TRBD1 (5 bases). Here the CDR3 reads CASSLKDTPTEAFF. CDR3 nucleotides: TGTGCCAGCAGCTTGAAGGACACTCCAACTGAAGCTTTCTTT.